The present T cell receptor beta chain was sequenced within a study of memory CD4+ T cells and cytomegalovirus serostatus (dated by TCRdb to about 2019). The study in broad terms: A total of roughly 35 healthy Belgian adults, of whom 9 were CMV seropositive and about 25 were CMV seronegative, were included in the cohort. To replicate a published TCR-based CMV serostatus classifier, the study sequenced CD4+ memory TCRbeta repertoires from a Belgian cohort whose cytomegalovirus serostatus was known. Results the study describes overall, beyond this receptor: CMV serostatus prediction reached a median bootstrapped AUC of roughly 0.96 with the original framework and just under 0.93 with a US-trained random forest. Only CD4+CD45RO+ memory cells were sequenced, in contrast to the original study, in which naive and memory CD4+ and CD8+ populations were covered. On the Belgian cohort, the classifier based on the original framework reached a median bootstrapped AUC of about 0.95, with a 95% CI of 0.76-1.00. Of fewer than 200 previously reported CMV-associated TCRbeta sequences, some 67 appeared in the CD4+ memory repertoires, each in one to five individuals. The results were interpreted as suggesting that the CMV-associated TCR signature is mostly present in the CD4+ memory repertoire.

Single viable CD3+CD4+CD8-CD45RO+ cells were sorted as memory CD4+ T cells on a FACSAria II. CMV serostatus was determined with a Roche Elecsys assay detecting serum IgG against CMV pp150, pp28, p38 and p52. After thawing, total CD4+ T cells were enriched by positive selection with CD4 magnetic microbeads. The samples came from a separate study whose specific focus was interrogating the CD4+ T cell memory repertoire. Peripheral blood mononuclear cells were isolated and cryopreserved following standard operating procedures; serum was stored at -80 °C. CD3-PerCP (BW264/56), CD4-APC (RPA-T4), CD45RO-PE (UCHT1) and CD8-Pacific Orange (3B5) antibodies were used for staining, and non-viable cells were excluded with Sytox blue. Genomic DNA was extracted from sorted cells with the Quick-DNA Microprep Kit. Amplification of TCRbeta DNA was done with the immunoSEQ hsTCRbeta kit, following the protocol from the manufacturer. TCRbeta libraries were sequenced on an Illumina MiSeq instrument. The original pipeline was this. Removing out-of-frame sequences left 2,204,828 distinct TCRbeta sequences, an average of approximately 61,000 per individual. Each individual was scored according to the count of 150 to 200 previously reported CMV-associated TCRbeta sequences and the total productive distinct TCRbeta count. A beta-binomial model was reimplemented in Python, and scikit-learn random forests with default parameters were trained on US cohort data. Classifier performance on the Belgian cohort was summarized as median AUC with percentile confidence intervals calculated over 10,000 bootstrap iterations. The immuneACCESS repertoire file appears here via TCRdb, limited to in-frame rearrangements. These files lack a portion of the clones; in checked studies, under half of the deficit traces to unresolved V genes, and the cause of the others is not known. V, J and clone size are taken as reported in that table, and D and trimming were inferred from the DNA itself. Present in this sample are 25,000 to 30,000 clones, approximately 75% of which were seen just once. Around 1% of the sample is in the top ten clones.

About this clone itself: The clone's antigen remains unknown. Base qualities are not provided; no much larger clone lies one nucleotide away.

CDR1 and CDR2 are read off the germline V gene (reference sequence) as LNHDA and SQIVND. Trimming costs V 3 bases and J 10 bases, and their ends lie 13 bases apart. Inclusive of the bounding cysteine and phenylalanine, the CDR3 is 14 residues long. Only the CDR3 DNA stays, 42 bases, in frame from base 1. The material sequenced was memory CD4+ T cells from blood. The clonotype was recovered from an adult in good health and CMV-seronegative. In this chain, TRBV19 is recombined with TRBJ1-6, with a tentative D gene TRBD1 over 6 matching bases. The sequenced DNA is TGTGCCAGTAGTATTTGGGGGCTGGTCTCACCCCTCCACTTT. Its protein is CASSIWGLVSPLHF.